The source of this TCR beta chain is a study of shared clonotypes between healthy human individuals. Notes on the study in general: Sampling covered nothing but blood. Tissue TCR repertoires likely differ from those found in blood. Non-shared clonotypes had lower generation probabilities than those shared by all four donors.

The trim removed 10 bases at V and 3 bases at J, leaving 1 base unmatched. CDR3 size: 11 residues. CDR1 MNHEY and CDR2 SVGAGI come from the germline V gene. The method was immunoSEQ multiplex PCR; TCRdb's version includes in-frame clones alone and lacks a portion of them. The sample has millions of clones, 85% to 95% seen once; the top ten hold around 0.13%. Turning to this clone: Its cognate antigen is unknown.

The split of CD4+ cells yielded CD45RA+ naive and CD45RA-negative memory subsets. V and J are TRBV6-5 and TRBJ1-1, with 8 bases lining up with TRBD1. The sample consisted of naive CD4+ T cells sorted from blood. As to subset: CD45RA+ positively selected. The TCR originated in a young man in good health. The CDR3 loop reads CATTGDTEAFF. Written as DNA, the CDR3 is TGTGCCACGACAGGGGACACTGAAGCTTTCTTT.